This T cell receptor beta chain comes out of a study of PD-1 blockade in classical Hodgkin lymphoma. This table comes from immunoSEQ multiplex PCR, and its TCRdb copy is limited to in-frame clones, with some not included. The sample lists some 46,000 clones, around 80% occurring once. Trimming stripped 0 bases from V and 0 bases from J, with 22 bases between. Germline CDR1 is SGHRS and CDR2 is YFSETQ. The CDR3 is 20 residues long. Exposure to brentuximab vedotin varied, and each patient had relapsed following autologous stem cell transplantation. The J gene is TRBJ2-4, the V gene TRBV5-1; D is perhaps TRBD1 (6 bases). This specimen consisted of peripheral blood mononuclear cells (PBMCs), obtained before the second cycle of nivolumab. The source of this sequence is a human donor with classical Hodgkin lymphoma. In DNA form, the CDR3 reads TGCGCCAGCAGCTTGGGGCCTACAGGGTTGGGTCTTCTAGCCAAAAACATTCAGTACTTC. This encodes CASSLGPTGLGLLAKNIQYF.